This TCR beta chain was sequenced during a study of patients and donors after allogeneic stem cell transplantation. The ends were cut back, 4 bases at V and 0 bases at J, with 13 bases in the middle. Germline CDR1 and CDR2: SGHRS and YFSETQ. The CDR3 covers 16 residues. MiXCR, applied by TCRdb to the RT-PCR reads, yields one record per CDR3 protein. The sample records approximately 210,000 distinct CDR3 sequences, around 41% being singletons. The sequence derives from a human donor who was either an allogeneic HSCT recipient or a stem cell or donor lymphocyte infusion donor (not recorded which). It is not recorded whose cells these are; they may come from a transplant donor. Source material: blood, either unsorted or a sorted T cell fraction (not recorded which). The chain links TRBV5-1 to TRBJ1-4; possible D gene TRBD1, 5 bases. The CDR3 loop reads CASSPRTRATNEKLFF. CDR3 nucleotides: TGCGCCAGCAGCCCTCGAACCAGGGCAACTAATGAAAAACTGTTTTTT.